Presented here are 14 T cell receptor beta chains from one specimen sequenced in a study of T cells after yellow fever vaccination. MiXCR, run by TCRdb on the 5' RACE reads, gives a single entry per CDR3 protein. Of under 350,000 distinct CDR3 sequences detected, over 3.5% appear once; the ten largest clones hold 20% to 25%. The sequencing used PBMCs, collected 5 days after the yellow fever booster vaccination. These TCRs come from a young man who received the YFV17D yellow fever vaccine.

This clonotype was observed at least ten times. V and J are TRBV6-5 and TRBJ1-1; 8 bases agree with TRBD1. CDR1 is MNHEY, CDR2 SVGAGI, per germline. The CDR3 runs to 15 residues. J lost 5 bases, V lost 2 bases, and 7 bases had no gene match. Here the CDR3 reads CASSYDRGSLTEAFF. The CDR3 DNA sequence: TGTGCCAGCAGTTACGACAGGGGAAGTTTGACTGAAGCTTTCTTT.

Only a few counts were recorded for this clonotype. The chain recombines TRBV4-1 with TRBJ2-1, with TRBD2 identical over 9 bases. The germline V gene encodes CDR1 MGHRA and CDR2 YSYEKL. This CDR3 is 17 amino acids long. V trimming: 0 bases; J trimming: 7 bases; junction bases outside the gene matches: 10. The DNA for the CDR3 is TGCGCCAGCAGCCAAGATAGATACAGGACTAGCGATAATGAGCAGTTCTTC. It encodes CASSQDRYRTSDNEQFF.

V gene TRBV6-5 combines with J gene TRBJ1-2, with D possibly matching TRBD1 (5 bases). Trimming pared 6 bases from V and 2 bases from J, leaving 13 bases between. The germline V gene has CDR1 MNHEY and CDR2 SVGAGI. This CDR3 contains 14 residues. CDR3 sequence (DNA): TGTGCCAGCAGGCTGGGGGGAGGGAACTATGGCTACACCTTC. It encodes CASRLGGGNYGYTF.

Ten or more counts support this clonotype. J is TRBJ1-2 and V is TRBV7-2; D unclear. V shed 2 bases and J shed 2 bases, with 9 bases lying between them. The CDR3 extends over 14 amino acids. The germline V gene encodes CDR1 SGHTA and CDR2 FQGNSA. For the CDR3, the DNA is TGTGCCAGCAGCTTAATGGGTCCCAACTATGGCTACACCTTC. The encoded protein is CASSLMGPNYGYTF.

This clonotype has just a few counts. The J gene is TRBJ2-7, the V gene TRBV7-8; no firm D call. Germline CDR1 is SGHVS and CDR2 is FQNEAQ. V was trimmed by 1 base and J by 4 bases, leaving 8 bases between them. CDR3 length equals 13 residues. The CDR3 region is CASSLGRQYEQYV. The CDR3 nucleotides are TGTGCCAGCAGCTTAGGCAGACAATACGAGCAGTACGTC.

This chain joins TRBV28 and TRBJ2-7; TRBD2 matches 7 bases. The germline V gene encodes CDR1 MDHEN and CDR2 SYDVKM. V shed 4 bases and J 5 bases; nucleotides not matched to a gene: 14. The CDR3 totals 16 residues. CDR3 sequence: CASSSQRGLLIHEQYV. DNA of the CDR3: TGTGCCAGCAGTTCTCAGCGGGGTCTACTAATCCACGAGCAGTACGTC.

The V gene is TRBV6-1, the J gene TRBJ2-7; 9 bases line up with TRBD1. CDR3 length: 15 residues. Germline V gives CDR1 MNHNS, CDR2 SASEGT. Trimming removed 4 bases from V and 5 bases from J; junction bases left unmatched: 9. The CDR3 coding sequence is TGTGCCAGCAGTGGGGGAACAGGGGGCAAGGACGAGCAGTACGTC. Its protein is CASSGGTGGKDEQYV.

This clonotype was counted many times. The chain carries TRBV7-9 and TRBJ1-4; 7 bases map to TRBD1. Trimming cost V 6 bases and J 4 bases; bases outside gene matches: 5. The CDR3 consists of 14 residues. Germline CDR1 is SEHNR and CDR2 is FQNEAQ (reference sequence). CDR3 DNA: TGTGCCAGCAGAGATAACAGGGGTAATGAAAAACTGTTTTTT. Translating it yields CASRDNRGNEKLFF.

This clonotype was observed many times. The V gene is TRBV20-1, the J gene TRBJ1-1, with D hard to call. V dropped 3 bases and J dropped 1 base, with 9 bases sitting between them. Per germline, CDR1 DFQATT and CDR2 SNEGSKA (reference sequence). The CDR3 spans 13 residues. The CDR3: CSARGSTNTEAFF. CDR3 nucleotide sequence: TGCAGTGCTAGGGGCAGCACGAACACTGAAGCTTTCTTT.

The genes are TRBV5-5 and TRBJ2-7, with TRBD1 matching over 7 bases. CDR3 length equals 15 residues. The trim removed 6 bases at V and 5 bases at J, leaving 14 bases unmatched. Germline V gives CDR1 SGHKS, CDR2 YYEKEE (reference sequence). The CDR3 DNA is TGTGCCAGCACCCCTGGGGCAGGGGGTTCCCACGAGCAGTACGTC. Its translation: CASTPGAGGSHEQYV.

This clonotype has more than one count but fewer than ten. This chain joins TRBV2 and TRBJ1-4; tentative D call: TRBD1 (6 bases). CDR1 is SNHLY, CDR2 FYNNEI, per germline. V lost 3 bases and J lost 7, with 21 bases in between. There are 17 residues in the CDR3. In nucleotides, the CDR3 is TGTGCCAGCAGTGACCTGGACTTCAGGGGCTTCGTTGAAAAACTGTTTTTT. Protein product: CASSDLDFRGFVEKLFF.

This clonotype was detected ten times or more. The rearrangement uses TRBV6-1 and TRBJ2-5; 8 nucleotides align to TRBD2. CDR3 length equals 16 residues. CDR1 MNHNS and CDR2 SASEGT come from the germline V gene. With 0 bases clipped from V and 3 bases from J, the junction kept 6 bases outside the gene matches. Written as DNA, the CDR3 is TGTGCCAGCAGTGAAGCGATCGGTAGCGGGGAAGAGACCCAGTACTTC. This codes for CASSEAIGSGEETQYF.

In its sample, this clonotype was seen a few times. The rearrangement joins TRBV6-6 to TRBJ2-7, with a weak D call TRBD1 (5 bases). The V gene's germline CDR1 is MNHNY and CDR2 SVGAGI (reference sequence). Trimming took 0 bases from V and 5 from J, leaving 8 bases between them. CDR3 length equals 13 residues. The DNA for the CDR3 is TGTGCCAGCAGTTACTCGGTCAGGGACGAGCAGTACGTC. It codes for CASSYSVRDEQYV.

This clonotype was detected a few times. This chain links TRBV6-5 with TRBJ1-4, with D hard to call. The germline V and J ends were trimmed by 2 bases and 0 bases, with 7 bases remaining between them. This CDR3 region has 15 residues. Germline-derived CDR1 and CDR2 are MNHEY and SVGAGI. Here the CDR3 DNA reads TGTGCCAGCAGTTACGAACACACAACTAATGAAAAACTGTTTTTT. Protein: CASSYEHTTNEKLFF.